This T cell receptor (beta chain) is drawn from a study of CD8 T cells in Susac syndrome. CDR1 SEHNR and CDR2 FQNEAQ come from the germline V gene (reference sequence). CDR3 length: 14 residues. V trimming: 1 base; J trimming: 8 bases; junction bases outside the gene matches: 5. cDNA came from roughly 0.53 to 1 ug RNA primed by random hexamers. TCR beta CDR3 was amplified by immunoSEQ covering 54 Vbeta and 13 Jbeta. MiXCR, applied by TCRdb to the immunoSEQ multiplex PCR reads, yields one record per CDR3 protein. Among approximately 180,000 distinct CDR3 sequences listed, approximately 94% were seen once. CD8+ and CD4+ T cells from blood underwent TCR beta sequencing, which was carried out in a high-throughput format. Relapsing-remitting disease, either stable or active, was present in the treatment-naive patients who were the multiple sclerosis controls.

The chain is built from TRBV7-9 and TRBJ2-1; 7 bases match TRBD2. The receptor comes from a human donor with multiple sclerosis. Material for sequencing was CD4+ T cells from PBMCs. CDR3 sequence reads: CASSLGRGSDEQFF. The DNA of the CDR3 is TGTGCCAGCAGCTTAGGGCGGGGGAGCGATGAGCAGTTCTTC. The variable domain in full, with the rest retrieved from reference TRBV7-9 and TRBJ2-1, is DTGVSQNPRHKITKRGQNVTFRCDPISEHNRLYWYRQTLGQGPEFLTYFQNEAQLEKSRLLSDRFSAERPKGSFSTLEIQRTEQGDSAMYLCASSLGRGSDEQFFGPGTRLTVL.